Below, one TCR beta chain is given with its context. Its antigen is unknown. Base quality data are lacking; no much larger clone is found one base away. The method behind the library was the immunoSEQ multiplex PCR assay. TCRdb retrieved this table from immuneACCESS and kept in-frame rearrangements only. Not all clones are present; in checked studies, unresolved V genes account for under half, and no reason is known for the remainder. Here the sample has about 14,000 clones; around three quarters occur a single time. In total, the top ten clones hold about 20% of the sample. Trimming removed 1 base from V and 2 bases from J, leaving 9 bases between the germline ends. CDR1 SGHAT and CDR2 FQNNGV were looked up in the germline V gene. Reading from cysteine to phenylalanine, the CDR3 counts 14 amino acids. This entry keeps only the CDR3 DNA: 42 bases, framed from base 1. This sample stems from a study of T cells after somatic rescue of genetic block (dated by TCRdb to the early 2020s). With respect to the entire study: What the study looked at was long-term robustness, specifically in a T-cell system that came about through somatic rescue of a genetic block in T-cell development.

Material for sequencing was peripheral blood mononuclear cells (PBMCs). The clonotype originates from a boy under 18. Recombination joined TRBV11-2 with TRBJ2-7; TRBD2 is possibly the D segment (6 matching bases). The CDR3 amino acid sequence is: CASSLGGGPYEQYF. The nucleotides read TGTGCCAGCAGCTTAGGGGGAGGTCCCTACGAGCAGTACTTC. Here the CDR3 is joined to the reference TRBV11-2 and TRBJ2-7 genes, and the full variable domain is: EAGVAQSPRYKIIEKRQSVAFWCNPISGHATLYWYQQILGQGPKLLIQFQNNGVVDDSQLPKDRFSAERLKGVDSTLKIQPAKLEDSAVYLCASSLGGGPYEQYFGPGTRLTVT.